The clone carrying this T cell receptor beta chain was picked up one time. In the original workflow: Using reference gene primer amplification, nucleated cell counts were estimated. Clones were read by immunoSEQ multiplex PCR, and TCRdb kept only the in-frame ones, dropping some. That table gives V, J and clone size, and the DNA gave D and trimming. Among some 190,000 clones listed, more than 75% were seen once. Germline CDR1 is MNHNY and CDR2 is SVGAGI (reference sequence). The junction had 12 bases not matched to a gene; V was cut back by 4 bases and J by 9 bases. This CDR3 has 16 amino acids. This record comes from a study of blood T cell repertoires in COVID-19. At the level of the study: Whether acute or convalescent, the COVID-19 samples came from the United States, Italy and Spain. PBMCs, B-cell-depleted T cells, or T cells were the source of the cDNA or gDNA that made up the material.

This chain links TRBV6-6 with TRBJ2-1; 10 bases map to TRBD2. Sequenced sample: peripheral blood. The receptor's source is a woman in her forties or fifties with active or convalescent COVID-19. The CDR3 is CASSSRPVEREGEQFF. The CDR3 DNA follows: TGTGCCAGCAGTTCCCGTCCTGTAGAGCGGGAGGGTGAGCAGTTCTTC.